Below are 25 T cell receptor beta chains sequenced from a single sample in a study of T-cell reconstitution after alpha-beta-depleted transplantation in children. Unique molecular identifiers tagged the TCRbeta library. TCRdb analysed the PCR reads with MiXCR anew, one entry per CDR3 protein. Of around 500,000 distinct CDR3 sequences in the sample, under 25% were seen once. Specimen: PBMCs, mostly from graft donor cells, collected 360 days after TCRalphabeta/CD19-depleted stem cell transplant. Receptors were obtained from a boy younger than two who had a stem cell transplant for acute myeloid leukemia, so the T cells may come from the graft donor.

This clonotype was picked up many times. The J gene is TRBJ2-7, the V gene TRBV20-1; possibly TRBD1 for D (7 bases). Germline V gene lookup returns CDR1 DFQATT and CDR2 SNEGSKA (reference sequence). The CDR3 length is 14 residues. V was cut by 3 bases and J by 3 bases, with 15 bases left in between. The CDR3 DNA reads TGCAGTGCTAGTGAAAACAGGGGAGGCTACGAGCAGTACTTC. As protein: CSASENRGGYEQYF.

This clonotype came up a few times. This chain uses TRBV28 with TRBJ1-2, with D unresolved. Germline V gives CDR1 MDHEN, CDR2 SYDVKM. V dropped 6 bases and J dropped 4 bases, with 9 bases sitting between them. The CDR3 runs 12 residues. The CDR3 DNA sequence: TGTGCCAGCAGCCCTAACATCTATGGCTACACCTTC. This encodes CASSPNIYGYTF.

This clonotype appeared many times. This rearrangement joins TRBV12-3 or TRBV12-4 to TRBJ2-3, with no clear D. The CDR3 runs 15 residues. V was clipped by 6 bases and J by 1 base, with 14 bases between them. CDR3: CASRPSPGGTDTQYF. CDR3 in DNA: TGTGCCAGCAGGCCCAGCCCTGGCGGCACAGATACGCAGTATTTT.

The gene calls are TRBV6-6 and TRBJ1-1; 7 nucleotides match TRBD1. J was trimmed by 3 bases and V by 6 bases; bases with no gene match: 4. CDR1 is MNHNY, CDR2 SVGAGI, per germline (reference sequence). The CDR3 has 13 residues. CDR3: CASRVQGDTEAFF. The CDR3 region has the DNA TGTGCCAGCAGGGTCCAGGGGGACACTGAAGCTTTCTTT.

V gene TRBV20-1 combines with J gene TRBJ2-7; a weak D match, TRBD1 (5 bases). Germline CDR1 and CDR2: DFQATT and SNEGSKA (reference sequence). CDR3 length: 15 residues. V was trimmed by 0 bases and J by 2 bases, leaving 14 bases between them. CDR3 coding DNA: TGCAGTGCTAGAGACCCCCAGGGCGTTGCCTACGAGCAGTACTTC. Translated, it gives CSARDPQGVAYEQYF.

This clonotype was found many times. V usage is TRBV12-3 or TRBV12-4 and J usage is TRBJ2-7; 9 bases match TRBD1. The length of the CDR3 is 14 residues. The ends lost 3 bases at V and 3 bases at J; junction bases unmatched: 3. This CDR3 is CASSFRDRVYEQYV. DNA for the CDR3: TGTGCCAGCAGTTTCCGGGACAGGGTCTACGAGCAGTACGTC.

J is TRBJ1-1 and V is TRBV12-3 or TRBV12-4; D not certain. The V gene lost 0 bases and the J gene lost 1 base, with 9 bases spanning the gap. This CDR3 is 15 amino acids long. In DNA, the CDR3 is TGTGCCAGCAGTTTAGCGTGGGGTGGGAACACTGAAGCTTTCTTT. Amino acid sequence: CASSLAWGGNTEAFF.

This chain links TRBV12-3 or TRBV12-4 with TRBJ2-5; 14 nucleotides agree with TRBD2. The CDR3 consists of 16 residues. V was clipped by 5 bases and J by 4 bases; unmatched bases: 6. The CDR3 region has the DNA TGTGCCAGCAGTCCACGGACTAGCGGGGGGAGAGAGACCCAGTACTTC. Its translation is CASSPRTSGGRETQYF.

This clonotype has more than one count but fewer than ten. J is TRBJ1-1 and V is TRBV6-5, with no clear D. V lost 2 bases and J lost 2, with 9 bases in between. CDR1 is MNHEY, CDR2 SVGAGI, per germline. The CDR3 is 14 residues long. Written as DNA, the CDR3 is TGTGCCAGCAGTTACGAGGGTGGCAACACTGAAGCTTTCTTT. Translation gives CASSYEGGNTEAFF.

The chain recombines TRBV6-5 with TRBJ2-4; D unresolved. CDR3 length: 14 amino acids. The V end was cut by 2 bases, the J end by 6 bases, with 11 bases between. CDR1 is MNHEY and CDR2 is SVGAGI in the germline V gene. CDR3 amino acids: CASSYNPAGNIQYF. In nucleotides, the CDR3 is TGTGCCAGCAGTTACAACCCAGCTGGAAACATTCAGTACTTC.

The gene calls are TRBV4-2 and TRBJ1-4, with D hard to call. Germline CDR1 LGHNA, CDR2 YNFKEQ. With 1 base removed from V and 7 bases from J, the gap between germline ends came to 10 bases. This CDR3 contains 14 residues. As DNA, the CDR3 is TGTGCCAGCAGCCAAGGGACCGGCGGTGAAAAACTGTTTTTT. Amino acid sequence: CASSQGTGGEKLFF.

The V gene is TRBV7-2, the J gene TRBJ2-5; D remains ambiguous. From germline, CDR1 is SGHTA and CDR2 FQGNSA. This CDR3 has 13 residues. V lost 8 bases to trimming and J lost 1 base, with 11 bases between them. The CDR3 loop reads CASGHPLQETQYF. DNA of the CDR3: TGTGCCAGCGGCCACCCCCTCCAAGAGACCCAGTACTTC.

The chain is built from TRBV12-3 or TRBV12-4 and TRBJ1-5, with TRBD1 as a possible D gene (5 bases). The CDR3 totals 13 residues. Trimming shortened V by 7 bases and J by 5 bases, and 12 bases separated the two germline ends. CDR3 coding DNA: TGTGCCAGCACCCACCGGGGCCATCAGCCCCAGCATTTT. Translated, it gives CASTHRGHQPQHF.

The chain joins TRBV28 to TRBJ2-1; D is perhaps TRBD1 or TRBD2 (5 bases each). This CDR3 spans 12 amino acids. Trimming stripped 9 bases from V and 10 bases from J, with 16 bases between. The germline CDR1 and CDR2 sequences are MDHEN and SYDVKM. The CDR3 region is CASRGHPAEQFF. The CDR3 nucleotides read TGTGCCAGTCGGGGCCACCCGGCGGAGCAGTTCTTC. Complete variable domain (other parts from reference TRBV28 and TRBJ2-1): DVKVTQSSRYLVKRTGEKVFLECVQDMDHENMFWYRQDPGLGLRLIYFSYDVKMKEKGDIPEGYSVSREKKERFSLILESASTNQTSMYLCASRGHPAEQFFGPGTRLTVL.

This clonotype was found a few times. This chain uses TRBV29-1 with TRBJ2-3, with TRBD2 identical over 11 bases. With V trimmed by 6 bases and J by 8 bases, 31 bases remained unmatched. The length of the CDR3 is 21 residues. Per the germline V gene, CDR1 is SQVTM and CDR2 is ANQGSEA. The CDR3 bases are TGCAGCGTGAGGGTGCGTTCCTGGACTAGCGGGCCCACCTTGAGGAAGTTTACGCAGTATTTT. Translation: CSVRVRSWTSGPTLRKFTQYF.

The chain links TRBV24-1 to TRBJ2-2; perhaps TRBD1 as D (6 bases). CDR1 and CDR2 (germline): KGHDR, SFDVKD. The CDR3 is made up of 15 amino acids. Trimming shortened V by 4 bases and J by 2 bases, and 10 bases separated the two germline ends. Here the CDR3 reads CATSESGTNTGELFF. The CDR3 bases are TGTGCCACCAGTGAGTCCGGGACAAACACCGGGGAGCTGTTTTTT.

V gene TRBV19 combines with J gene TRBJ1-2; a weak D match, TRBD1 (5 bases). This CDR3 comprises 15 residues. Trimming stripped 1 base from V and 6 bases from J, with 15 bases between. Germline CDR1 is LNHDA and CDR2 is SQIVND (reference sequence). The chain's CDR3 is CASSIGTPYRNGYTF. The CDR3 DNA reads TGTGCCAGTAGTATAGGGACACCTTATAGGAATGGCTACACCTTC.

The gene calls are TRBV20-1 and TRBJ2-1; TRBD2 agrees at 8 bases. V lost 3 bases and J lost 4; bases outside the gene matches: 5. The CDR3 has 14 residues. Germline V CDR1 and CDR2: DFQATT, SNEGSKA (reference sequence). The DNA of the CDR3 is TGCAGTGCTAGTAGCGGGGAGGTTTACAATGAGCAGTTCTTC. Its translation: CSASSGEVYNEQFF.

This rearrangement joins TRBV4-1 to TRBJ2-3; 11 positions agree with TRBD2. This CDR3 is built from 17 residues. Trimming took 4 bases from V and 3 from J; bases not matched to a gene: 9. In germline, CDR1 is MGHRA, CDR2 YSYEKL. The CDR3 protein is CASSPYHRTSGTDTQYF. CDR3 sequence (DNA): TGCGCCAGCAGCCCGTACCATCGGACTAGCGGGACAGATACGCAGTATTTT.

This clonotype has just a few counts. This chain links TRBV20-1 with TRBJ2-2, with D possibly being TRBD1 (7 bases). V shed 6 bases and J shed 0 bases, with 17 bases lying between them. The CDR3 totals 16 residues. The V gene's germline CDR1 is DFQATT and CDR2 SNEGSKA (reference sequence). In nucleotides, the CDR3 is TGCAGTGCGAGGTCAGGGGGGACAGCGAACACCGGGGAGCTGTTTTTT. Amino acid sequence: CSARSGGTANTGELFF.

This sequence joins TRBV5-1 and TRBJ2-7; tentatively, D is TRBD1 or TRBD2 (6 bases each). The CDR3 runs to 14 residues. Germline V gene lookup returns CDR1 SGHRS and CDR2 YFSETQ. Trimming cost V 2 bases and J 5 bases, with 14 bases left between them. The CDR3 spells CASSLSGAGNEQYV. In DNA, the CDR3 is TGCGCCAGCAGCTTATCAGGGGCGGGAAACGAGCAGTACGTC.

This clonotype was recorded many times. This chain uses TRBV30 with TRBJ2-2; TRBD1 matches at 9 bases. This CDR3 has 13 amino acids. V gave up 2 bases and J gave up 8 bases; unmatched junction bases: 3. Germline V gives CDR1 GTSNPN, CDR2 SVGIG (reference sequence). CDR3 sequence: CAWSPDRGGELFF. The CDR3 coding sequence is TGTGCCTGGAGTCCGGACAGGGGAGGGGAGCTGTTTTTT.

The chain's CDR3 is CASSFRSGNTDTQYF. In DNA form, the CDR3 reads TGCGCCAGCAGCTTTCGGTCGGGTAACACAGATACGCAGTATTTT. The genes are TRBV5-1 and TRBJ2-3; no firm D call. Germline CDR1 and CDR2: SGHRS and YFSETQ. This CDR3 has 15 amino acids. Trimming removed 2 bases from V and 2 bases from J, with 12 bases in between.

This CDR3 reads CSAKQALSGNTIYF. The CDR3 coding sequence is TGCAGTGCAAAACAGGCCCTGTCTGGAAACACCATATATTTT. V usage is TRBV20-1 and J usage is TRBJ1-3, with D possibly being TRBD1 (5 bases). CDR1 is DFQATT and CDR2 is SNEGSKA in the germline V gene (reference sequence). This CDR3 comprises 14 residues. The V and J ends lost 6 bases and 1 base respectively, with 13 bases between them.

The V call is TRBV29-1, the J call TRBJ1-1, with TRBD1 identical over 9 bases. The junction had 13 bases not matched to a gene; V was cut back by 1 base and J by 7 bases. The CDR3 is 16 residues long. Germline CDR1 SQVTM, CDR2 ANQGSEA. In DNA form, the CDR3 reads TGCAGCGTTGAAGCCGGGACAGGGTTCTCCGTGGGTGAAGCTTTCTTT. It translates to CSVEAGTGFSVGEAFF.